The 13 T cell receptor beta chains in this list originate from one sample, sequenced in a study of CD8 T cells in Susac syndrome. Reverse transcription of roughly 0.45 to 1 ug RNA was performed with random hexamers. TCRdb re-called the immunoSEQ multiplex PCR reads through MiXCR, storing one row per CDR3 protein. The data contain over 95,000 distinct CDR3 sequences, 85% to 95% of them singletons. Sequenced input: CD4+ T cells from PBMCs. The receptor set was obtained from a human donor in good health.

The V call is TRBV7-9, the J call TRBJ2-3, with D possibly matching TRBD2 (6 bases). Germline V lookup: CDR1 SEHNR, CDR2 FQNEAQ (reference sequence). The CDR3 is made up of 14 amino acids. V dropped 2 bases and J dropped 7 bases, with 13 bases sitting between them. The CDR3: CASSLNFGGNTQYF. In nucleotides, the CDR3 is TGTGCCAGCAGCTTAAACTTCGGGGGAAATACGCAGTATTTT.

Comments on this clonotype: Its ends do not fully match the called genes, so a read error is possible. This chain joins TRBV7-7 and TRBJ2-2; 9 nucleotides match TRBD1. CDR1 SSHAT and CDR2 FNYEAQ come from the germline V gene (reference sequence). This CDR3 is 15 amino acids long. CDR3 protein: CASSLGQGGTGELFF. CDR3 in DNA: TGTGCTAGCAGCTTGGGACAGGGAGGTACCGGGGAGCTGTTTTTT. The full variable domain, its missing parts supplied by reference TRBV7-7 and TRBJ2-2, is GAGVSQSPRYKVTKRGQDVTLRCDPISSHATLYWYQQALGQGPEFLTYFNYEAQPDKSGLPSDRFSAERPEGSISTLTIQRTEQRDSAMYRCASSLGQGGTGELFFGEGSRLTVL.

The CDR3 region is CASSSRPQPQHF. CDR3 coding DNA: TGTGCCAGCAGTTCCCGACCCCAGCCCCAGCATTTT. The V gene is TRBV28, the J gene TRBJ1-5, with no clear D. This CDR3 has 12 amino acids. Trimming took off 4 bases at V and 7 bases at J, with 8 bases between the two ends. Germline V gene data show CDR1 as MDHEN and CDR2 as SYDVKM. Based on the CDR3 plus reference TRBV28 and TRBJ1-5, the full variable domain is DVKVTQSSRYLVKRTGEKVFLECVQDMDHENMFWYRQDPGLGLRLIYFSYDVKMKEKGDIPEGYSVSREKKERFSLILESASTNQTSMYLCASSSRPQPQHFGDGTRLSIL.

This chain joins TRBV7-9 and TRBJ2-1, with D perhaps matching TRBD2 (6 bases). V lost 5 bases to trimming and J lost 2 bases, with 16 bases between them. From germline, CDR1 is SEHNR and CDR2 FQNEAQ (reference sequence). The CDR3 has 16 residues. CDR3 loop: CASSPPGGRPYNEQFF. The CDR3 DNA sequence: TGTGCCAGCAGCCCCCCCGGGGGTAGGCCCTACAATGAGCAGTTCTTC.

CDR3: CASSYRETMNTGELFF. CDR3 DNA: TGTGCCAGCTCATACCGAGAGACCATGAACACCGGGGAGCTGTTTTTT. V gene TRBV18 combines with J gene TRBJ2-2; D call uncertain. Trimming removed 5 bases from V and 1 base from J, with 14 bases in between. Germline V gene data show CDR1 as KGHSH and CDR2 as LQKENI. The CDR3 is 16 amino acids.

This clonotype was observed a single time. V is TRBV7-8 and J is TRBJ2-7; TRBD2 agrees at 9 bases. The germline V gene has CDR1 SGHVS and CDR2 FQNEAQ. J lost 2 bases, V lost 4 bases, and 9 bases had no gene match. The CDR3 is 16 residues long. The CDR3 coding sequence is TGTGCCAGCAGCTCCTCGACTAGCGGCGTAGCCTACGAGCAGTACTTC. Protein product: CASSSSTSGVAYEQYF.

The chain combines TRBV7-9 with TRBJ2-2; unclear D gene. Trimming shortened V by 7 bases and J by 5 bases, and 8 bases separated the two germline ends. The CDR3 covers 12 residues. CDR1 is SEHNR, CDR2 FQNEAQ, per germline (reference sequence). The CDR3 bases are TGTGCCAGCACCATGGGGACCGGGGAGCTGTTTTTT. Amino acid sequence: CASTMGTGELFF.

The chain is built from TRBV7-2 and TRBJ2-1; 8 positions match TRBD2. V lost 4 bases to trimming and J lost 7 bases; unmatched junction nucleotides: 9. The CDR3 is 15 residues long. Germline lookup yields CDR1 SGHTA and CDR2 FQGNSA. This CDR3 is CASSSNGGVWNEQFF. The CDR3 region has the DNA TGTGCCAGCAGCTCCAACGGGGGGGTTTGGAATGAGCAGTTCTTC.

V usage is TRBV29-1 and J usage is TRBJ2-2; 10 bases match TRBD1. The CDR3 sequence is 13 residues long. Germline V gene data show CDR1 as SQVTM and CDR2 as ANQGSEA. The V and J ends lost 6 bases and 4 bases, in that order; junction bases with no gene match: 2. The CDR3 nucleotides read TGCAGCGTCAGGACAGGGGGCACCGGGGAGCTGTTTTTT. Translated: CSVRTGGTGELFF.

This clonotype has a single count. This chain links TRBV20-1 with TRBJ2-7, with TRBD2 identical over 15 bases. V was pared by 2 bases and J by 3 bases, with 8 bases of the junction left unmatched. Germline V gene sequence: CDR1 DFQATT, CDR2 SNEGSKA (reference sequence). This CDR3 region has 17 residues. CDR3 nucleotides: TGCAGTGCTAGAAGTCCGGGACTAGCGGGGGGAGACTACGAGCAGTACTTC. This sequence encodes CSARSPGLAGGDYEQYF.

This clonotype was recorded only once. The rearrangement links TRBV4-3 to TRBJ1-1, with a possible D match to TRBD1 (5 bases). The V end lost 4 bases, the J end lost 1 base, and 16 bases lay between the germline ends. The germline V gene has CDR1 LGHNA and CDR2 YSLEER. The CDR3 consists of 16 residues. The chain's CDR3 is CASSRRQRSPNTEAFF. The DNA for the CDR3 is TGCGCCAGCAGCCGACGACAGCGAAGTCCGAACACTGAAGCTTTCTTT.

CDR3 in amino acids: CASSPNRGGMNTEAFF. In DNA, the CDR3 is TGTGCCAGCAGCCCGAACAGGGGGGGAATGAACACTGAAGCTTTCTTT. The chain combines TRBV14 with TRBJ1-1, with 8 bases fitting TRBD1. Germline V gene lookup returns CDR1 SGHDN and CDR2 FVKESK. This CDR3 is 16 amino acids long. Trimming cost V 4 bases and J 0 bases; bases outside gene matches: 7.

The V gene is TRBV12-3 or TRBV12-4, the J gene TRBJ1-1; 7 nucleotides match TRBD1. Germline trimming cut 6 bases from V and 8 bases from J; bases unmatched to any gene: 12. CDR3 length: 14 residues. The CDR3 is CASSRQLDRIEAFF. In DNA, the CDR3 is TGTGCCAGCAGCCGACAATTGGACAGGATCGAAGCTTTCTTT.